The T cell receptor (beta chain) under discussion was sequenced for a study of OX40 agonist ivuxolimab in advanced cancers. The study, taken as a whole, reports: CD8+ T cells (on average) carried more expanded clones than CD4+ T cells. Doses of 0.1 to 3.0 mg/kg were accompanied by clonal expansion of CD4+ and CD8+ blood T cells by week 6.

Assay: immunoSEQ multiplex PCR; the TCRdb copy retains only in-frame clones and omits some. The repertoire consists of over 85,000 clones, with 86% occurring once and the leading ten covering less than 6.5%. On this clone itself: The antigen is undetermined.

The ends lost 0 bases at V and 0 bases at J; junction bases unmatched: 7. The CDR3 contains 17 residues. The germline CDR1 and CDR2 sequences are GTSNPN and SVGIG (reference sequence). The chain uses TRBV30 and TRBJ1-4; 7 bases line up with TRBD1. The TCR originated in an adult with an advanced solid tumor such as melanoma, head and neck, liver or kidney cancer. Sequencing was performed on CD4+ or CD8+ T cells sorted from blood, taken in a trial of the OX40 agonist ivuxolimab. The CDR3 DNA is TGTGCCTGGAGTGTACGGACAGGACATGCAACTAATGAAAAACTGTTTTTT. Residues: CAWSVRTGHATNEKLFF.